The 12 T cell receptor beta chains reported below all come from one sample, sequenced in a study of monozygotic twins with inflammatory bowel disease. TCRdb reanalyzed the 5' RACE reads and collapses them to one entry per CDR3 protein, without DNA. This listing includes approximately 150,000 distinct CDR3 sequences. Sequencing was performed on blood. These receptors all stem from a human donor with ulcerative colitis or Crohn's disease, or a healthy co-twin of an affected twin (not recorded which).

This chain links TRBV2 with TRBJ2-2. The length of the CDR3 is 17 residues. Germline CDR1 reads SNHLY; CDR2 reads FYNNEI. The CDR3 loop reads CASSPKWGRTNTGELFF.

V usage is TRBV5-1 and J usage is TRBJ1-1. The length of the CDR3 is 13 residues. Germline V lookup: CDR1 SGHRS, CDR2 YFSETQ. This CDR3 is CASSPLGVTEAFF.

The chain recombines TRBV15 with TRBJ2-3. Germline V CDR1 and CDR2: LNHNV, YYDKDF (reference sequence). This CDR3 spans 12 amino acids. The CDR3 sequence is CATKASTDTQYF.

The chain has TRBV7-9 and TRBJ2-3; TCRdb proposes TRBD1, but this gene call is untestable without DNA. This CDR3 has 16 amino acids. Germline assignment: CDR1 SEHNR and CDR2 FQNEAQ (reference sequence). CDR3 loop: CASTRVGQVPTDTQYF.

The V call is TRBV5-4, the J call TRBJ1-2; TCRdb picks TRBD1, but there is no DNA to check that call. The CDR3 totals 16 residues. The germline gives CDR1 SGHNT, CDR2 YYREEE (reference sequence). CDR3 loop: CASRRGGEDLVYGYTF.

The chain uses TRBV7-6 and TRBJ1-1; without DNA, the TCRdb call of TRBD1 cannot be checked. From germline, CDR1 is SGHVS and CDR2 FNYEAQ. CDR3 size: 21 residues. The CDR3 region is CASSLRFGYTGGEPVNTEAFF.

J is TRBJ1-6 and V is TRBV5-1; without DNA, the TCRdb call of TRBD1 cannot be checked. CDR3 length equals 16 residues. The V gene's germline CDR1 is SGHRS and CDR2 YFSETQ. The CDR3 spells CASSPKWTGQGSPLHF.

The J gene is TRBJ2-7, the V gene TRBV20-1; the TRBD1 assignment by TCRdb is unverifiable without DNA. This CDR3 is built from 15 residues. The germline V gene encodes CDR1 DFQATT and CDR2 SNEGSKA (reference sequence). The CDR3 region is CSAPPGTDFLYEQYF.

The genes are TRBV6-1 and TRBJ1-2; the TCRdb call, TRBD1, lacks DNA for checking. This CDR3 spans 15 amino acids. CDR1 is MNHNS, CDR2 SASEGT, per germline. The CDR3 protein is CATAHGTEPNYGYTF.

V is TRBV29-1 and J is TRBJ2-1; TCRdb reports TRBD2, a call that lacks DNA to check it against. CDR1 and CDR2 (germline): SQVTM, ANQGSEA. CDR3 size: 15 residues. The chain's CDR3 is CSVGGLAGTYNEQFF.

V and J are TRBV18 and TRBJ2-1; TCRdb reports TRBD2, a call that lacks DNA to check it against. Germline CDR1 and CDR2: KGHSH and LQKENI. The CDR3 consists of 16 residues. The CDR3 is CASSPPGLAAYNEQFF.

The chain has TRBV20-1 and TRBJ2-5; TCRdb's D call of TRBD1 is untestable without DNA. This CDR3 has 15 amino acids. In germline, CDR1 is DFQATT, CDR2 SNEGSKA (reference sequence). This chain's CDR3 is CSARSRGSTQETQYF.